Shown below are 2 T cell receptor beta chains from a single sample sequenced in a study of cytomegalovirus exposure and HLA in healthy donors. PCR was performed using 60 Vbeta and 13 Jbeta primers. This table comes from immunoSEQ multiplex PCR, and its TCRdb copy is limited to in-frame clones, with some not included. In the table there are about 110,000 clones, around 80% of which are singletons. Sample: PBMCs. The receptors here all came from a woman in her thirties or forties in good health and CMV-seronegative.

This clone was found once. V usage is TRBV28 and J usage is TRBJ1-2; D may be TRBD1 (6 bases). The CDR3 loop spans 14 amino acids. Per germline, CDR1 MDHEN and CDR2 SYDVKM. V dropped 8 bases and J dropped 2 bases, with 15 bases sitting between them. The CDR3 loop reads CASATVDRNYGYTF. The DNA of the CDR3 is TGTGCCAGCGCTACCGTAGACAGGAACTATGGCTACACCTTC.

The chain carries TRBV2 and TRBJ2-7; 10 bases line up with TRBD1. Germline lookup yields CDR1 SNHLY and CDR2 FYNNEI. With V trimmed by 5 bases and J by 3 bases, 4 bases remained unmatched. The CDR3 has 14 amino acids. CDR3 in amino acids: CASSYDRGRYEQYF. The CDR3 DNA is TGTGCCAGCAGTTACGACAGGGGGCGCTACGAGCAGTACTTC.